What follows are 24 T cell receptor beta chains derived from one specimen sequenced in a study of control samples from healthy donors and cancer patients. Measured with immunoSEQ multiplex PCR; TCRdb has only the in-frame clones, and not every one. The sample lists about 45,000 clones, just over 70% occurring once. Sample: formalin-fixed, paraffin-embedded tissue. The source is a male donor with melanoma.

This clone has just a few counts. The chain combines TRBV14 with TRBJ2-5; D is unclear. Germline V gene sequence: CDR1 SGHDN, CDR2 FVKESK. V lost 4 bases, J lost 0 bases, and 3 bases lay in between. This CDR3 comprises 12 residues. CDR3 protein: CASSLNQETQYF. In nucleotides, the CDR3 is TGTGCCAGCAGCCTGAACCAAGAGACCCAGTACTTC.

This chain uses TRBV10-3 with TRBJ2-7; 10 nucleotides align to TRBD1. The CDR3 has 14 residues. Trimming removed 6 bases from V and 6 bases from J; junction bases left unmatched: 8. Germline lookup yields CDR1 ENHRY and CDR2 SYGVKD. This CDR3 is CAISTGQGGGEQYF. CDR3 bases: TGTGCCATCAGCACCGGACAGGGGGGAGGCGAGCAGTACTTC.

This clone showed up just a few times. The V gene is TRBV19, the J gene TRBJ1-2, with no clear D. Germline CDR1 is LNHDA and CDR2 is SQIVND (reference sequence). The CDR3 has 13 residues. Trimming took 4 bases from V and 1 from J, leaving 7 bases between them. The CDR3 loop is CASSKDVNYGYTF. CDR3 DNA: TGTGCCAGTAGTAAGGACGTTAACTATGGCTACACCTTC.

J is TRBJ2-7 and V is TRBV5-4; D may be TRBD2 (7 bases). The V and J ends lost 3 bases and 3 bases respectively, with 19 bases between them. The CDR3 totals 16 residues. The germline V gene encodes CDR1 SGHNT and CDR2 YYREEE (reference sequence). The CDR3 here is CASSYTRGTPNYEQYF. CDR3 nucleotide sequence: TGTGCCAGCAGCTATACGCGGGGGACACCGAACTACGAGCAGTACTTC.

The genes are TRBV11-2 and TRBJ2-7; D is undetermined. Germline lookup yields CDR1 SGHAT and CDR2 FQNNGV. V was clipped by 1 base and J by 1 base, with 8 bases between them. The length of the CDR3 is 14 residues. The CDR3, as DNA: TGTGCCAGCAGCTTAGCTGTACAGTCCTACGAGCAGTACTTC. It translates to CASSLAVQSYEQYF.

The gene calls are TRBV7-2 and TRBJ2-1; the D is unclear. CDR3 length equals 15 residues. The ends were cut back, 1 base at V and 0 bases at J, with 7 bases in the middle. CDR1 is SGHTA and CDR2 is FQGNSA in the germline V gene. CDR3 nucleotides: TGTGCCAGCAGCTTAGAAGCTAGCTCCTACAATGAGCAGTTCTTC. This codes for CASSLEASSYNEQFF.

Notes on this clone: This may stem from a read error, because a much larger clone lies one nucleotide away. V and J are TRBV7-3 and TRBJ2-3, with D perhaps matching TRBD2 (6 bases). CDR1 and CDR2 from the germline V gene are SGHTA and FQGTGA. Trimming removed 5 bases at V and 0 bases at J, with 15 bases between. This CDR3 is built from 16 residues. DNA of the CDR3: TGTGCCAGCAGCACGACCCTAAGCGGGAGCACAGATACGCAGTATTTT. Translated: CASSTTLSGSTDTQYF. Full variable domain (missing parts from reference TRBV7-3 and TRBJ2-3): GAGVSQTPSNKVTEKGKYVELRCDPISGHTALYWYRQSLGQGPEFLIYFQGTGAADDSGLPNDRFFAVRPEGSVSTLKIQRTERGDSAVYLCASSTTLSGSTDTQYFGPGTRLTVL.

The gene calls are TRBV28 and TRBJ1-3; 8 bases agree with TRBD1. The length of the CDR3 is 16 residues. J lost 2 bases, V lost 2 bases, and 5 bases had no gene match. The germline V gene encodes CDR1 MDHEN and CDR2 SYDVKM. In DNA, the CDR3 is TGTGCCAGCAGTTTACCGCAGGGGGCTGCTGGAAACACCATATATTTT. It codes for CASSLPQGAAGNTIYF.

The gene calls are TRBV9 and TRBJ2-7, with 7 bases that match TRBD2. The CDR3 length is 15 residues. Germline V gene lookup returns CDR1 SGDLS and CDR2 YYNGEE. Trimming cost V 3 bases and J 6 bases; bases outside gene matches: 12. This chain's CDR3 is CASSAQTSTSGEQYF. The CDR3 bases are TGTGCCAGCAGCGCTCAGACTAGCACCTCCGGCGAGCAGTACTTC.

The gene calls are TRBV7-9 and TRBJ1-4, with 9 bases that match TRBD1. The V and J ends lost 5 bases and 5 bases, in that order; junction bases with no gene match: 3. The CDR3 sequence is 14 residues long. Germline CDR1 and CDR2: SEHNR and FQNEAQ (reference sequence). CDR3: CASSLGQGNEKLFF. CDR3 nucleotide sequence: TGTGCCAGCAGCCTCGGACAGGGGAATGAAAAACTGTTTTTT.

This clone has just one count. V is TRBV28 and J is TRBJ1-5; D remains ambiguous. The CDR3 runs to 12 residues. CDR1 and CDR2 from the germline V gene are MDHEN and SYDVKM. V was pared by 7 bases and J by 0 bases, with 4 bases between. CDR3 residues: CASIGSNQPQHF. The CDR3 DNA is TGTGCCAGCATAGGTAGCAATCAGCCCCAGCATTTT.

The V and J genes are TRBV19 and TRBJ2-3, with D tentatively TRBD1 (5 bases). This CDR3 is built from 12 residues. V lost 5 bases, J lost 8 bases, and 11 bases lay in between. The germline CDR1 and CDR2 sequences are LNHDA and SQIVND (reference sequence). Here the CDR3 reads CASSHSRGTQYF. The CDR3 coding sequence is TGTGCCAGTAGTCATTCTAGGGGTACGCAGTATTTT.

V usage is TRBV5-6 and J usage is TRBJ2-7, with 10 bases lining up with TRBD2. The CDR3 contains 16 residues. From germline, CDR1 is SGHDT and CDR2 YYEEEE. V was pared by 2 bases and J by 5 bases, with 10 bases of the junction left unmatched. The CDR3 loop is CASSFFVSSGSDEQYF. The CDR3 DNA reads TGTGCCAGCAGCTTTTTTGTCTCTAGCGGGAGTGACGAGCAGTACTTC.

The J gene is TRBJ2-5, the V gene TRBV14; 8 bases agree with TRBD2. The CDR3 totals 17 residues. CDR1 and CDR2 from the germline V gene are SGHDN and FVKESK. The V gene end was trimmed by 0 bases and the J gene end by 5 bases; junction bases not matched to a gene: 11. The CDR3 loop is CASSQDIRSGSTETQYF. In DNA form, the CDR3 reads TGTGCCAGCAGCCAAGATATCCGCAGCGGGAGTACGGAGACCCAGTACTTC.

As for this clone: Compared with germline, one end of the junction differs, possibly owing to a read error. The chain couples TRBV9 to TRBJ2-1; 10 bases align to TRBD1. The V gene's germline CDR1 is SGDLS and CDR2 YYNGEE. CDR3 size: 14 residues. The CDR3 DNA follows: TGTGCCAGCAGCGAAAGAGGACAGGGGGGATTTAAAGTCTTC. This translates into CASSERGQGGFKVF.

The chain uses TRBV28 and TRBJ1-1; 9 nucleotides line up with TRBD1. The CDR3 spans 15 residues. Germline V gives CDR1 MDHEN, CDR2 SYDVKM. The V gene end was trimmed by 5 bases and the J gene end by 0 bases; junction bases not matched to a gene: 4. The CDR3 protein is CASSAGQGMNTEAFF. In nucleotides, the CDR3 is TGTGCCAGCAGTGCAGGACAGGGGATGAACACTGAAGCTTTCTTT.

V gene TRBV2 combines with J gene TRBJ2-7; D may be TRBD1 (5 bases). There are 14 residues in the CDR3. The germline V gene encodes CDR1 SNHLY and CDR2 FYNNEI. V dropped 1 base and J dropped 6 bases, with 13 bases sitting between them. The DNA of the CDR3 is TGTGCCAGCAGTGAAGTTCAGTCTACAGGCGAGCAGTACTTC. Amino acids: CASSEVQSTGEQYF.

This sequence joins TRBV28 and TRBJ2-4, with D tentatively TRBD2 (5 bases). The germline V and J ends were trimmed by 5 bases and 0 bases, with 11 bases remaining between them. The CDR3 is 15 amino acids. Germline V gene lookup returns CDR1 MDHEN and CDR2 SYDVKM. CDR3 in amino acids: CASSPPDLAKNIQYF. In DNA form, the CDR3 reads TGTGCCAGCAGTCCACCGGACTTAGCCAAAAACATTCAGTACTTC.

The J gene is TRBJ2-1, the V gene TRBV29-1; D possibly corresponds to TRBD2 (5 bases). V lost 6 bases to trimming and J lost 8 bases, with 11 bases between them. This CDR3 spans 11 amino acids. The germline V gene encodes CDR1 SQVTM and CDR2 ANQGSEA. CDR3 bases: TGCAGCGTGGGAAGAGGGTATGAGCAGTTCTTC. It encodes CSVGRGYEQFF.

A remark on this clone: This likely traces to a read error, being one base from a far larger clone. V usage is TRBV27 and J usage is TRBJ1-2; 9 positions agree with TRBD1. With V trimmed by 5 bases and J by 5 bases, 6 bases remained unmatched. The germline V gene has CDR1 MNHEY and CDR2 SMNVEV (reference sequence). The CDR3 sequence is 14 residues long. CDR3: CASSTGQGSYGYTF. The CDR3 nucleotides read TGTGCCAGCAGTACGGGACAGGGTTCGTATGGCTACACCTTC.

V and J are TRBV27 and TRBJ1-5, with a tentative D call TRBD1 (6 bases). The CDR3 is 15 residues long. The germline gives CDR1 MNHEY, CDR2 SMNVEV (reference sequence). V was shortened by 6 bases and J by 7 bases, with 19 bases between the two germline ends. The chain's CDR3 is CASSSGGAGRQPQHF. CDR3 coding DNA: TGTGCCAGCAGCTCGGGGGGGGCAGGGAGGCAGCCCCAGCATTTT.

J is TRBJ1-5 and V is TRBV18; D call uncertain. This CDR3 has 15 residues. In germline, CDR1 is KGHSH, CDR2 LQKENI. V was shortened by 3 bases and J by 4 bases, with 13 bases between the two germline ends. The CDR3 here is CASSPVWVGNQPQHF. Written as DNA, the CDR3 is TGTGCCAGCTCACCGGTTTGGGTGGGGAATCAGCCCCAGCATTTT.

This clone was seen a handful of times. The chain recombines TRBV28 with TRBJ1-1; no reliable D call. Germline CDR1 and CDR2: MDHEN and SYDVKM. The CDR3 extends over 15 amino acids. V was cut by 5 bases and J by 5 bases, with 18 bases left in between. CDR3 in amino acids: CASSPLGGAGTEAFF. The CDR3 bases are TGTGCCAGCAGTCCCCTTGGCGGAGCGGGGACTGAAGCTTTCTTT.

A note on this clone: The same CDR3 also results from other DNA sequences found in this sample. The chain employs TRBV6-2 or TRBV6-3 and TRBJ2-7, with D uncertain. The V gene's germline CDR1 is MNHEY and CDR2 SVGEGT. Trimming cost V 4 bases and J 3 bases, with 4 bases left between them. CDR3 size: 11 residues. This CDR3 reads CASSSLYEQYF. For the CDR3, the DNA is TGTGCCAGCAGTTCACTCTACGAGCAGTACTTC.